This entry lists 27 T cell receptor beta chains sequenced from one sample in a study of cytomegalovirus exposure and HLA in healthy donors (dated by TCRdb to between 2016 and 2019). Library construction relied on the immunoSEQ multiplex PCR assay. The multiplex PCR relied on a mix of 60 forward primers for TCR Vbeta segments and 13 reverse primers for TCR Jbeta segments. TCRdb re-hosts the immuneACCESS table, in-frame sequences only. Its copies lack some clones; in the studies checked, an unresolved V gene accounts for under half of them, and the cause for the rest is not known. Counted in this sample were over 150,000 clones; approximately 84% of them appeared once. Around 3.1% of the sample belongs to the ten largest clones. Sequencing input: PBMCs. The receptors were sampled from a woman aged 45-65 years in good health and CMV-seropositive.

The chain uses TRBV29-1 and TRBJ2-7, with TRBD1 matching 8 bases. V lost 5 bases and J lost 6; bases outside the gene matches: 18. The length of the CDR3 is 16 residues. Germline CDR1 and CDR2: SQVTM and ANQGSEA. The CDR3 loop is CSVREQGATTGGEQYF. The CDR3 coding sequence is TGCAGCGTTCGGGAGCAGGGGGCTACTACAGGGGGCGAGCAGTACTTC.

The CDR3 region is CASSTRTAVYNEQFF. Here the CDR3 DNA reads TGTGCCAGCAGCACCCGGACAGCCGTCTACAATGAGCAGTTCTTC. The chain combines TRBV7-2 with TRBJ2-1; D perhaps matches TRBD1 (6 bases). Germline loops: CDR1 SGHTA, CDR2 FQGNSA. The CDR3 is 15 amino acids. Trimming stripped 5 bases from V and 3 bases from J, with 14 bases between.

The J gene is TRBJ1-1, the V gene TRBV10-3; 7 nucleotides align to TRBD1. The CDR3 sequence is 17 residues long. From germline, CDR1 is ENHRY and CDR2 SYGVKD. V dropped 4 bases and J dropped 1; count of bases not matched to a gene: 12. The CDR3 loop reads CAISASGGSGGNTEAFF. CDR3 in DNA: TGTGCCATCAGTGCCTCGGGGGGGTCAGGGGGGAACACTGAAGCTTTCTTT.

This clone has a single count. This sequence joins TRBV5-1 and TRBJ2-1; 10 bases line up with TRBD2. After removal of 3 bases from V and 11 bases from J, the junction contained 11 bases not matched to a gene. The germline CDR1 and CDR2 sequences are SGHRS and YFSETQ. The CDR3 covers 15 residues. CDR3 in amino acids: CASSSGLADGFKQFF. The CDR3 bases are TGCGCCAGCAGCTCCGGACTAGCGGACGGGTTCAAGCAGTTCTTC.

The rearrangement links TRBV4-3 to TRBJ2-3; D unclear. The CDR3 is made up of 14 amino acids. Deletions cut 0 bases from V and 1 base from J, with 5 bases between. CDR1 is LGHNA and CDR2 is YSLEER in the germline V gene. This CDR3 is CASSQDIGTDTQYF. The CDR3 DNA reads TGCGCCAGCAGCCAAGATATCGGCACAGATACGCAGTATTTT.

This clone came up a few times. This sequence joins TRBV7-2 and TRBJ1-2; 11 bases match TRBD1. Germline V gives CDR1 SGHTA, CDR2 FQGNSA. This CDR3 has 16 amino acids. The V segment lost 5 bases and the J segment 5 bases; nucleotides outside the gene matches: 10. The DNA of the CDR3 is TGTGCCAGCAGCACTGGAAAAGGGACAGGGGGTTATGGCTACACCTTC. This sequence encodes CASSTGKGTGGYGYTF. The variable domain in full, with the rest retrieved from reference TRBV7-2 and TRBJ1-2, is GAGVSQSPSNKVTEKGKDVELRCDPISGHTALYWYRQSLGQGLEFLIYFQGNSAPDKSGLPSDRFSAERTGGSVSTLTIQRTQQEDSAVYLCASSTGKGTGGYGYTFGSGTRLTVV.

V is TRBV2 and J is TRBJ2-2; TRBD2 matches 8 bases. This CDR3 comprises 15 residues. V dropped 7 bases and J dropped 3; count of bases not matched to a gene: 7. Germline V lookup: CDR1 SNHLY, CDR2 FYNNEI. The CDR3 region has the DNA TGTGCCAGCACGTTTCGAGCGGGAGACACCGGGGAGCTGTTTTTT. It specifies CASTFRAGDTGELFF.

The chain combines TRBV13 with TRBJ2-5, with D uncertain. V lost 3 bases and J 3 bases, leaving 5 bases between the germline ends. The CDR3 is made up of 12 amino acids. From germline, CDR1 is PRHDT and CDR2 FYEKMQ (reference sequence). This CDR3 is CASSFSKETQYF. CDR3 nucleotide sequence: TGTGCCAGCAGCTTTTCCAAAGAGACCCAGTACTTC.

The CDR3 nucleotides read TGCGCCAGCAGCTTACGACAGGGCACTGAAGCTTTCTTT. Translating it yields CASSLRQGTEAFF. This chain connects TRBV5-1 to TRBJ1-1; 7 nucleotides line up with TRBD1. Unmatched junction bases numbered 2, after V lost 2 bases and J lost 4 bases. The CDR3 consists of 13 residues. Germline V gene sequence: CDR1 SGHRS, CDR2 YFSETQ.

The chain couples TRBV2 to TRBJ1-1, with 7 bases matching TRBD1. This CDR3 has 13 residues. V gave up 6 bases and J gave up 0 bases; unmatched junction bases: 1. Per germline, CDR1 SNHLY and CDR2 FYNNEI. CDR3 sequence reads: CASRGTVNTEAFF. CDR3 DNA sequence: TGTGCCAGCAGAGGGACAGTGAACACTGAAGCTTTCTTT.

The CDR3 nucleotides are TGTGCCAGCAGTAACCCGGGGGACGAGCAGTACTTC. Protein sequence: CASSNPGDEQYF. The J gene is TRBJ2-7, the V gene TRBV6-5, with a possible D match to TRBD2 (6 bases). CDR3 size: 12 residues. V shed 5 bases and J shed 5 bases, with 10 bases lying between them. Germline lookup yields CDR1 MNHEY and CDR2 SVGAGI.

The chain is built from TRBV12-5 and TRBJ2-1, with 9 bases aligning to TRBD2. CDR1 LGHNT and CDR2 FRNRAP come from the germline V gene. The CDR3 has 14 amino acids. Losses at the gene ends were 7 bases for V and 2 bases for J; bases not matched to a gene: 3. The CDR3 DNA reads TGTGCTAGTGCTTTAGCGGGGGCCTACAATGAGCAGTTCTTC. It translates to CASALAGAYNEQFF.

This chain links TRBV14 with TRBJ2-2; 8 bases are a match to TRBD1. Looked up from germline, CDR1 is SGHDN and CDR2 is FVKESK. This CDR3 contains 17 residues. After removal of 0 bases from V and 4 bases from J, the junction contained 7 bases not matched to a gene. This CDR3 reads CASSQEGARGRTGELFF. DNA of the CDR3: TGTGCCAGCAGCCAAGAGGGGGCCAGGGGGCGCACCGGGGAGCTGTTTTTT.

This clone appeared once. The V and J genes are TRBV7-9 and TRBJ1-1, with TRBD1 identical over 9 bases. The CDR3 is made up of 16 amino acids. V dropped 1 base and J dropped 4; count of bases not matched to a gene: 7. Germline V CDR1 and CDR2: SEHNR, FQNEAQ (reference sequence). The CDR3 here is CASSLGRTGDFTEAFF. CDR3 coding DNA: TGTGCCAGCAGCTTAGGAAGGACAGGGGACTTCACTGAAGCTTTCTTT.

Only one count was recorded for this clone. This rearrangement joins TRBV27 to TRBJ1-1, with D maybe TRBD1 (5 bases). This CDR3 has 12 residues. CDR1 is MNHEY and CDR2 is SMNVEV in the germline V gene (reference sequence). Trimming removed 4 bases from V and 10 bases from J, with 13 bases in between. The CDR3 nucleotides read TGTGCCAGCAGTTCCCAGGGCATGCGAGCTTTCTTT. It codes for CASSSQGMRAFF.

V gene TRBV27 combines with J gene TRBJ1-4; perhaps TRBD1 as D (6 bases). CDR3 length: 17 residues. Looked up from germline, CDR1 is MNHEY and CDR2 is SMNVEV (reference sequence). V lost 8 bases, J lost 6 bases, and 25 bases lay in between. The CDR3 loop is CASGRGAGAGFYEKLFF. For the CDR3, the DNA is TGTGCCAGCGGCCGGGGGGCAGGGGCCGGGTTTTATGAAAAACTGTTTTTT.

This clone was picked up a small number of times. The chain's CDR3 is CASIPGANTEAFF. DNA of the CDR3: TGTGCCAGCATTCCAGGTGCGAACACTGAAGCTTTCTTT. The chain combines TRBV28 with TRBJ1-1; D not certain. The CDR3 totals 13 residues. V lost 7 bases and J lost 1, with 10 bases in between. CDR1 MDHEN and CDR2 SYDVKM come from the germline V gene.

This rearrangement joins TRBV28 to TRBJ1-2; 9 nucleotides line up with TRBD1. CDR3 length equals 17 residues. Germline trimming cut 1 base from V and 8 bases from J; bases unmatched to any gene: 14. Germline CDR1 MDHEN, CDR2 SYDVKM. The CDR3 coding sequence is TGTGCCAGCAGTTTATCCTCCGGGACAGGGACGGTCAGGGGCTACACCTTC. Its protein product is CASSLSSGTGTVRGYTF.

This chain links TRBV2 with TRBJ2-5, with D perhaps matching TRBD2 (6 bases). The DNA end favors TRBJ2-7, so the J call may be wrong. There are 13 residues in the CDR3. Germline CDR1 and CDR2: SNHLY and FYNNEI. The CDR3 here is CASKVEGRYEQYF. CDR3 in DNA: TGTGCCAGCAAGGTGGAGGGCCGATACGAGCAGTACTTC.

This chain connects TRBV6-1 to TRBJ1-2; TRBD1 matches 9 bases. V gave up 5 bases and J gave up 6 bases; unmatched junction bases: 4. Germline V gives CDR1 MNHNS, CDR2 SASEGT. The CDR3 length is 13 residues. The CDR3, as DNA: TGTGCCAGCAGTCCTGGGACAGGGAATGGCTACACCTTC. As protein: CASSPGTGNGYTF.

In its sample, this clone was seen once. V gene TRBV19 combines with J gene TRBJ1-2, with a tentative D call TRBD1 (5 bases). CDR1 LNHDA and CDR2 SQIVND come from the germline V gene (reference sequence). This CDR3 is 13 amino acids long. Trimming shortened V by 6 bases and J by 3 bases, and 11 bases separated the two germline ends. For the CDR3, the DNA is TGTGCCAGTAGACCTTGGGGGGACTATGGCTACACCTTC. Its translation: CASRPWGDYGYTF.

This clone has only a few counts. The CDR3 is CASSFSGQGAIDTEAFF. The CDR3 bases are TGTGCCAGCAGTTTCTCCGGACAGGGGGCAATTGACACTGAAGCTTTCTTT. V is TRBV28 and J is TRBJ1-1, with TRBD1 identical over 11 bases. V lost 3 bases and J lost 3; bases outside the gene matches: 9. Germline CDR1 and CDR2: MDHEN and SYDVKM. The CDR3 runs 17 residues.

This chain uses TRBV28 with TRBJ1-5, with D possibly TRBD1 on 5 matching bases. The CDR3 length is 16 residues. The germline CDR1 and CDR2 sequences are MDHEN and SYDVKM. The V end lost 3 bases, the J end lost 6 bases, and 18 bases lay between the germline ends. The CDR3 loop reads CASSFWRQILSQPQHF. The CDR3 DNA reads as TGTGCCAGCAGTTTCTGGAGACAGATCTTGAGTCAGCCCCAGCATTTT. Using reference TRBV28 and TRBJ1-5 for the parts outside the CDR3, the full variable domain is DVKVTQSSRYLVKRTGEKVFLECVQDMDHENMFWYRQDPGLGLRLIYFSYDVKMKEKGDIPEGYSVSREKKERFSLILESASTNQTSMYLCASSFWRQILSQPQHFGDGTRLSIL.

The chain combines TRBV29-1 with TRBJ2-1, with TRBD2 as a possible D gene (6 bases). Germline V lookup: CDR1 SQVTM, CDR2 ANQGSEA. Trimming shortened V by 8 bases and J by 8 bases, and 13 bases separated the two germline ends. This CDR3 comprises 11 residues. CDR3: CSLEWGDEQFF. The CDR3 nucleotides read TGCAGCCTGGAGTGGGGGGATGAGCAGTTCTTC.

This chain links TRBV28 with TRBJ1-5; 7 nucleotides agree with TRBD1. J lost 3 bases, V lost 4 bases, and 9 bases had no gene match. Germline V lookup: CDR1 MDHEN, CDR2 SYDVKM. The CDR3 has 16 amino acids. The CDR3 reads CASSSTTGDDNQPQHF. The CDR3, as DNA: TGTGCCAGCAGTTCCACAACAGGGGACGACAATCAGCCCCAGCATTTT. Full variable domain (rest looked up from reference TRBV28 and TRBJ1-5): DVKVTQSSRYLVKRTGEKVFLECVQDMDHENMFWYRQDPGLGLRLIYFSYDVKMKEKGDIPEGYSVSREKKERFSLILESASTNQTSMYLCASSSTTGDDNQPQHFGDGTRLSIL.

The chain joins TRBV10-3 to TRBJ1-2; D is unresolved. The CDR3 totals 14 residues. Germline V gives CDR1 ENHRY, CDR2 SYGVKD. V lost 4 bases, J lost 3 bases, and 12 bases lay in between. The CDR3 sequence: CAISVIPNDYGYTF. DNA for the CDR3: TGTGCCATCAGTGTAATCCCTAACGACTATGGCTACACCTTC.

The CDR3 DNA reads TGTGCCACCAGCAGAGGTACGGGGGATCAGTATGGCTACACCTTC. This gives the protein CATSRGTGDQYGYTF. The chain carries TRBV15 and TRBJ1-2, with D perhaps TRBD1 (5 bases). The germline V and J ends were trimmed by 1 base and 5 bases, with 14 bases remaining between them. Germline values: CDR1 LNHNV, CDR2 YYDKDF (reference sequence). This CDR3 is built from 15 residues.